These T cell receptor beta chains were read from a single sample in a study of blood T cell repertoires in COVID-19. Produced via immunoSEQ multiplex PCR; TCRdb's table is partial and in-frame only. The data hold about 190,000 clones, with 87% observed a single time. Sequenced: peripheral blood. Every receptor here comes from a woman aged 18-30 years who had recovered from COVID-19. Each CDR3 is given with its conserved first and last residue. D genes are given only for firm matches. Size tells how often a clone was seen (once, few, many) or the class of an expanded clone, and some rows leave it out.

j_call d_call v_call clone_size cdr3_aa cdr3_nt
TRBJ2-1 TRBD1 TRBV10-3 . CAISGDRVVEQFF TGTGCCATCAGTGGGGACAGGGTGGTTGAGCAGTTCTTC
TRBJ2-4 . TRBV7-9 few CASSLGAGLAKNIQYF TGTGCCAGCAGCTTAGGTGCAGGTCTAGCCAAAAACATTCAGTACTTC
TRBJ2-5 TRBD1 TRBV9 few CASSFRTGVVETQYF TGTGCCAGCAGCTTCCGGACAGGGGTCGTCGAGACCCAGTACTTC
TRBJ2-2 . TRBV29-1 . CSVYPRNTGELFF TGCAGCGTTTATCCGCGGAACACCGGGGAGCTGTTTTTT
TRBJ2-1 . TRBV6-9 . CASSYEVYNEQFF TGTGCCAGCAGTTACGAGGTTTACAATGAGCAGTTCTTC
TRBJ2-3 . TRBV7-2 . CASSLERALDTQYF TGTGCCAGCAGCTTAGAGCGGGCCCTGGATACGCAGTATTTT
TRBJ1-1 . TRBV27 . CASSLSGGNTEAFF TGTGCCAGCAGTTTATCGGGGGGTAACACTGAAGCTTTCTTT
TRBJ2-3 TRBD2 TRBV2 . CASREIYSGRPDTQYF TGTGCCAGCAGGGAGATCTATAGCGGGAGGCCAGATACGCAGTATTTT
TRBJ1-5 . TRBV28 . CASSSTGQPQHF TGTGCCAGCAGCTCGACAGGCCAGCCCCAGCATTTT
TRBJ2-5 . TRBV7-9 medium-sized CASSYPEGWETQYF TGTGCCAGCAGCTACCCAGAGGGATGGGAGACCCAGTACTTC
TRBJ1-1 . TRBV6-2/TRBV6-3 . CASSYSRGMNTEAFF TGTGCCAGCAGTTACTCGAGAGGGATGAACACTGAAGCTTTCTTT
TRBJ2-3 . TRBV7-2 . CASSPQGWFTDTQYF TGTGCCAGCAGCCCTCAGGGGTGGTTCACAGATACGCAGTATTTT
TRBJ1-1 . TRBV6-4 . CASSDSNGGTEAFF TGTGCCAGCAGTGACTCGAACGGCGGCACTGAAGCTTTCTTT
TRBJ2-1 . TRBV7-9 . CASSSTGRIGLWNEQFF TGTGCCAGCAGCTCGACAGGCCGGATAGGTCTATGGAATGAGCAGTTCTTC
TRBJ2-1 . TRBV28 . CASSSQGQRRGNEQFF TGTGCCAGCAGTTCACAAGGGCAGCGGAGGGGCAATGAGCAGTTCTTC
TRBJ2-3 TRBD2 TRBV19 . CASSGGAPDTQYF TGTGCCAGTAGCGGGGGGGCCCCAGATACGCAGTATTTT